This TCR beta chain came from a study of beta chain features in type 1 diabetes. Study-level background: Researchers looked at approximately 110,000,000 sorted cells across all samples. General study points: In comparison with healthy donors, patients had naive, central memory and Treg TCRB repertoires that appeared more similar. Any HLA-type effect on TCRB rearrangement remained unresolved here. Type 1 diabetes patients had TCRB CDR3s that were shorter (moderately but significantly so) in all four CD4+ subsets. VDJ junctions from type 1 diabetes patients carried fewer insertions and larger deletions.

Since all of the isolated RNA was reverse transcribed, expressed TCRB transcripts were what got sequenced. Measured with immunoSEQ multiplex PCR; TCRdb has only the in-frame clones, and not every one. The table has some 350,000 clones, approximately 13% seen once. J gave up 0 bases and V 11 bases, and 4 bases lay outside the gene matches. The CDR3 runs to 13 residues. Germline CDR1 reads LNHDA; CDR2 reads SQIVND (reference sequence). This clone was detected a few times. No antigen is known for it. The sample taken for sequencing was naive CD4+ T cells from blood. This receptor was obtained from a young woman with type 1 diabetes. The rearrangement links TRBV19 to TRBJ2-3, with 8 bases fitting TRBD1. The CDR3 DNA reads as TGTGCCGTCCGGGACAGGAGCACAGATACGCAGTATTTT. Residues: CAVRDRSTDTQYF.